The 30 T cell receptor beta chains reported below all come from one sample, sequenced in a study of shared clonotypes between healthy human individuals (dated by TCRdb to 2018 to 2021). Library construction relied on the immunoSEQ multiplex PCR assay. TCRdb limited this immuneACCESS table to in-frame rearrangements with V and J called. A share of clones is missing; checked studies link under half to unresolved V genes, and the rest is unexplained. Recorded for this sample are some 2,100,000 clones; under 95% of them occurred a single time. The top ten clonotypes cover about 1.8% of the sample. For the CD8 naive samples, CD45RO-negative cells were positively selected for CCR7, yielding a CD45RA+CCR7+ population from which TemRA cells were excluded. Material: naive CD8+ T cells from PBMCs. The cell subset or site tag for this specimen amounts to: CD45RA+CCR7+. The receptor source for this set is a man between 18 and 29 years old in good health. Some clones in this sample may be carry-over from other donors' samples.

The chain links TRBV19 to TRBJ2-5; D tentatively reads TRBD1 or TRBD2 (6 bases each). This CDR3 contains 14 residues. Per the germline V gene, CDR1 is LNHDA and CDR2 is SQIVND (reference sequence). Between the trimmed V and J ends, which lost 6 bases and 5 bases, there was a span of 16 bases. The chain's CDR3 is CASSVRGVGETQYF. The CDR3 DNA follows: TGTGCCAGTAGCGTGAGGGGGGTAGGTGAGACCCAGTACTTC. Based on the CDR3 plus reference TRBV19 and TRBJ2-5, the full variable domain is DGGITQSPKYLFRKEGQNVTLSCEQNLNHDAMYWYRQDPGQGLRLIYYSQIVNDFQKGDIAEGYSVSREKKESFPLTVTSAQKNPTAFYLCASSVRGVGETQYFGPGTRLLVL.

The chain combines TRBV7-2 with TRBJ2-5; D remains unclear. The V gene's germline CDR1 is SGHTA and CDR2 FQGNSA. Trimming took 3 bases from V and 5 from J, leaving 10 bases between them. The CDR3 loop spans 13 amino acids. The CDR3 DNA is TGTGCCAGCAGCTTGGACCGCTGGGAGACCCAGTACTTC. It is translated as CASSLDRWETQYF.

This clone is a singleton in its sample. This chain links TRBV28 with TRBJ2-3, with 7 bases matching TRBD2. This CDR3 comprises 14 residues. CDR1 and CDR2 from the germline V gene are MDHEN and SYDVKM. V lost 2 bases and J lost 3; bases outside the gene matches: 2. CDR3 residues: CASSLTSVTDTQYF. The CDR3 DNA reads TGTGCCAGCAGTTTAACTAGCGTAACAGATACGCAGTATTTT.

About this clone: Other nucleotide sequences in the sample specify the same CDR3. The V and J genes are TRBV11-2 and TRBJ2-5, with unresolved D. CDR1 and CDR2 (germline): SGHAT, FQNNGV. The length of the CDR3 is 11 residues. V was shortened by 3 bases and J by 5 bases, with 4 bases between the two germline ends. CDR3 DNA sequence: TGTGCCAGCAGCTTCGGCGAGACCCAGTACTTC. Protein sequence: CASSFGETQYF.

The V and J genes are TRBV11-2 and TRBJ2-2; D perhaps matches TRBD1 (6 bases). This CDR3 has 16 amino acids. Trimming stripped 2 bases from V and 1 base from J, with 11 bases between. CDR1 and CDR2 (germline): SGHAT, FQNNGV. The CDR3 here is CASSLQGLLNTGELFF. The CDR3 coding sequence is TGTGCCAGCAGCTTACAGGGGTTGTTGAACACCGGGGAGCTGTTTTTT.

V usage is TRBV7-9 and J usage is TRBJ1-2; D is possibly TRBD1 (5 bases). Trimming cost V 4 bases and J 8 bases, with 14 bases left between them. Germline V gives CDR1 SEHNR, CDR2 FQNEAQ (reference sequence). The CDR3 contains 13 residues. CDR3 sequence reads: CASSWNGGEGYTF. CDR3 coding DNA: TGTGCCAGCAGCTGGAATGGGGGAGAAGGCTACACCTTC. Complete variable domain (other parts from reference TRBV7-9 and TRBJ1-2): DTGVSQNPRHKITKRGQNVTFRCDPISEHNRLYWYRQTLGQGPEFLTYFQNEAQLEKSRLLSDRFSAERPKGSFSTLEIQRTEQGDSAMYLCASSWNGGEGYTFGSGTRLTVV.

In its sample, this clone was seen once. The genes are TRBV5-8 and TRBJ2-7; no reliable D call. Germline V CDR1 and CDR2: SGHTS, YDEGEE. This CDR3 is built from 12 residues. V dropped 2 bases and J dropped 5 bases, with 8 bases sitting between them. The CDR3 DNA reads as TGTGCCAGCAGCTTAGGGCAGAACGAGCAGTACTTC. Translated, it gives CASSLGQNEQYF.

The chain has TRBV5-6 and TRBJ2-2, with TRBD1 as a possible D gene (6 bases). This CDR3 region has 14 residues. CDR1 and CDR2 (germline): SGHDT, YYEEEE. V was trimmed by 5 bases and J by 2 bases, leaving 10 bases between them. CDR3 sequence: CASRMDRNTGELFF. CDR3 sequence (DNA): TGTGCCAGCAGGATGGACAGAAACACCGGGGAGCTGTTTTTT. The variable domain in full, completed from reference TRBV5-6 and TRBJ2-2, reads DAGVTQSPTHLIKTRGQQVTLRCSPKSGHDTVSWYQQALGQGPQFIFQYYEEEERQRGNFPDRFSGHQFPNYSSELNVNALLLGDSALYLCASRMDRNTGELFFGEGSRLTVL.

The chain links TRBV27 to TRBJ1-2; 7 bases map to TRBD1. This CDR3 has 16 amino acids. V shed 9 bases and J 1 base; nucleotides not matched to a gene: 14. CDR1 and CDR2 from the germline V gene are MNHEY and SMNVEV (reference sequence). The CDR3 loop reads CASSRDSDTDNYGYTF. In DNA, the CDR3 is TGTGCCAGTTCTAGGGACAGCGACACCGATAACTATGGCTACACCTTC.

The CDR3 DNA reads TGTGCCAGCAGCTTTCCGGGGAGCAATCAGCCCCAGCATTTT. Protein sequence: CASSFPGSNQPQHF. This rearrangement joins TRBV7-9 to TRBJ1-5, with unresolved D. Germline-derived CDR1 and CDR2 are SEHNR and FQNEAQ (reference sequence). V gave up 3 bases and J gave up 1 base, with 7 bases separating them. The CDR3 runs 14 residues.

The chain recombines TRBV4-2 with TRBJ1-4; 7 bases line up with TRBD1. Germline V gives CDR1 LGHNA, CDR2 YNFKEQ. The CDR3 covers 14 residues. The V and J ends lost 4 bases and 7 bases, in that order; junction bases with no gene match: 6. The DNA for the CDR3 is TGTGCCAGCAGCCCAGACAGGGCTGGTGAAAAACTGTTTTTT. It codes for CASSPDRAGEKLFF.

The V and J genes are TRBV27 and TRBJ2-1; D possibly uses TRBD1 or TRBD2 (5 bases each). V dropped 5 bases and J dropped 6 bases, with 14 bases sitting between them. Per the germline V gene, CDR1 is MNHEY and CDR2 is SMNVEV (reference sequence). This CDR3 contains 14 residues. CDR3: CASSVALGPNEQFF. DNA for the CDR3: TGTGCCAGCAGTGTAGCGTTGGGGCCCAATGAGCAGTTCTTC.

CDR3 nucleotide sequence: TGTGCCAGCAGCGCCGGAAACAGAGAGACCCAGTACTTC. This gives the protein CASSAGNRETQYF. This chain joins TRBV14 and TRBJ2-5; D gene ambiguous. From germline, CDR1 is SGHDN and CDR2 FVKESK. V was clipped by 5 bases and J by 4 bases, with 11 bases between them. This CDR3 region has 13 residues.

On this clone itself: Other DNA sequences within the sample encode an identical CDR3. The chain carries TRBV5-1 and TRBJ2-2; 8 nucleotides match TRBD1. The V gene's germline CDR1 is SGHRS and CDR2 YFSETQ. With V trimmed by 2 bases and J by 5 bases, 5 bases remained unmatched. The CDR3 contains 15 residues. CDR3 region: CASSLGQGGTGELFF. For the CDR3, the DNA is TGCGCCAGCAGCTTAGGACAGGGCGGGACCGGGGAGCTGTTTTTT.

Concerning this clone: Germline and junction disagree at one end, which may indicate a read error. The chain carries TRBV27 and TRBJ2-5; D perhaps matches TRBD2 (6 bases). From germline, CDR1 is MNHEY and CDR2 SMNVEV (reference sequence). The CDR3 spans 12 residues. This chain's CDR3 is CASSHPYRDLHF. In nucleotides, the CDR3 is TGTGCCAGCAGTCACCCTTACCGGGACTTACACTTC.

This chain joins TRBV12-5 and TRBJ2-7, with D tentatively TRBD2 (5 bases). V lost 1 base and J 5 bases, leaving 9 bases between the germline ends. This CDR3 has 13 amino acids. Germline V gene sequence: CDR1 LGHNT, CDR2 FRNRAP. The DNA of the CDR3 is TGTGCTAGTGGTTTGGCCGGACTCCACGAGCAGTACTTC. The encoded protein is CASGLAGLHEQYF. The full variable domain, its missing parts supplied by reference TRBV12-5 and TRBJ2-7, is DARVTQTPRHKVTEMGQEVTMRCQPILGHNTVFWYRQTMMQGLELLAYFRNRAPLDDSGMPKDRFSAEMPDATLATLKIQPSEPRDSAVYFCASGLAGLHEQYFGPGTRLTVT.

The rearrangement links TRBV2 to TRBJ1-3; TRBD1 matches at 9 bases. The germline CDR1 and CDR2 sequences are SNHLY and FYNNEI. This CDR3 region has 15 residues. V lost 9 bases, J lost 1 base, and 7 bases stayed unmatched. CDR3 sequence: CARKDRGTSGNTIYF. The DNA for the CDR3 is TGTGCCAGAAAGGACAGGGGAACATCTGGAAACACCATATATTTT.

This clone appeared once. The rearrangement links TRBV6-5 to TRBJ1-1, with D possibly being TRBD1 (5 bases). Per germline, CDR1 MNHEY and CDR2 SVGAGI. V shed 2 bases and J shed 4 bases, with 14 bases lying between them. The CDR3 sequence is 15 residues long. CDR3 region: CASSYGAPGTTEAFF. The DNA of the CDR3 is TGTGCCAGCAGTTACGGGGCCCCAGGGACCACTGAAGCTTTCTTT.

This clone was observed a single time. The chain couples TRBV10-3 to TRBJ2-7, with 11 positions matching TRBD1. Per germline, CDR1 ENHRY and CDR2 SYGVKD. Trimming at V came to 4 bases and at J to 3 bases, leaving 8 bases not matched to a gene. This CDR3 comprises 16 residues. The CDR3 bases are TGTGCCATCAGTGCTATGGACAGGGGGCTTCACTACGAGCAGTACTTC. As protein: CAISAMDRGLHYEQYF.

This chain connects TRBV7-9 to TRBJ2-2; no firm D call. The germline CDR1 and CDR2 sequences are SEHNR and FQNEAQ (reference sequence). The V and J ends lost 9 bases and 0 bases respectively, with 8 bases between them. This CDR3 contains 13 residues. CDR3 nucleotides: TGTGCCAGTGTCAATCCGAACACCGGGGAGCTGTTTTTT. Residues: CASVNPNTGELFF.

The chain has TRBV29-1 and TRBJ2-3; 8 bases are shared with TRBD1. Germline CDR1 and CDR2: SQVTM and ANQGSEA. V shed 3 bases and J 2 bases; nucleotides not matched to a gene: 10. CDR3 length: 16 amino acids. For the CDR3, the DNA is TGCAGCGTTGATTCTGAGGACAGGGTGGACACAGATACGCAGTATTTT. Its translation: CSVDSEDRVDTDTQYF.

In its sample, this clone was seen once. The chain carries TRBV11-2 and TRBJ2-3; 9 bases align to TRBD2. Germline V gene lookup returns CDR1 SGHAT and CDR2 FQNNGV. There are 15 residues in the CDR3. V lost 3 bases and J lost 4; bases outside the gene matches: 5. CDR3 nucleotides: TGTGCCAGCAGCTTTGGCGGGAGGGCCGCAGATACGCAGTATTTT. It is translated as CASSFGGRAADTQYF.

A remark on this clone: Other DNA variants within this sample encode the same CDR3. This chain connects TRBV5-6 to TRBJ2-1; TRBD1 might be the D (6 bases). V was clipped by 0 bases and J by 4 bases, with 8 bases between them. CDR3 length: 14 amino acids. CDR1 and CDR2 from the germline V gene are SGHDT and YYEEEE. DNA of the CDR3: TGTGCCAGCAGCTTGGGGGGGCGGTACAATGAGCAGTTCTTC. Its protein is CASSLGGRYNEQFF.

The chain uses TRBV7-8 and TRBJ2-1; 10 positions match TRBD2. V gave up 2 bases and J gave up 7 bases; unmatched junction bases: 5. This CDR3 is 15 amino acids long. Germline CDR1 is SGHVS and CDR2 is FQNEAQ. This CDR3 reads CASSLRTSGPNEQFF. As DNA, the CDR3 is TGTGCCAGCAGCTTAAGGACTAGCGGCCCTAATGAGCAGTTCTTC. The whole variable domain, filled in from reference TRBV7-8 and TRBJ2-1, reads GAGVSQSPRYKVAKRGQDVALRCDPISGHVSLFWYQQALGQGPEFLTYFQNEAQLDKSGLPSDRFFAERPEGSVSTLKIQRTQQEDSAVYLCASSLRTSGPNEQFFGPGTRLTVL.

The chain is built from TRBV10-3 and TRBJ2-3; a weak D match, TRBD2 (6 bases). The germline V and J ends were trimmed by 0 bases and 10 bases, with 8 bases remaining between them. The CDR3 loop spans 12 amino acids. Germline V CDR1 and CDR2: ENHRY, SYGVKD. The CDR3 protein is CAISESAGPQYF. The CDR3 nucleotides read TGTGCCATCAGTGAGTCTGCGGGACCGCAGTATTTT.

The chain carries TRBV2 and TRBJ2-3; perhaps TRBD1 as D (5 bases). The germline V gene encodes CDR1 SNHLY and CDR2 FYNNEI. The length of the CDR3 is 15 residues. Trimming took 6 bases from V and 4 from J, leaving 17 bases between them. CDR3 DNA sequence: TGTGCCAGCAGCATCAGGGTTAGTTTGGCAGATACGCAGTATTTT. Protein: CASSIRVSLADTQYF.

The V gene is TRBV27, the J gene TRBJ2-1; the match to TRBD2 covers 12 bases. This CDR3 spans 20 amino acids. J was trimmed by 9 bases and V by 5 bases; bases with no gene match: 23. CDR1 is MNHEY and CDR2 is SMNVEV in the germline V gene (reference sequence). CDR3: CASSTMTSSGRADGFSEQFF. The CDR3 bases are TGTGCCAGCAGTACAATGACTTCTAGCGGGAGGGCCGACGGGTTTAGTGAGCAGTTCTTC.

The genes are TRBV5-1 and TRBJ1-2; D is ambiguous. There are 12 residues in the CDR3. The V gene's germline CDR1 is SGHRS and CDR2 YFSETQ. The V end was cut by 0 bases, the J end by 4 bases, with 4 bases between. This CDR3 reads CASSLEVYGYTF. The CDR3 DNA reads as TGCGCCAGCAGCTTGGAGGTCTATGGCTACACCTTC.

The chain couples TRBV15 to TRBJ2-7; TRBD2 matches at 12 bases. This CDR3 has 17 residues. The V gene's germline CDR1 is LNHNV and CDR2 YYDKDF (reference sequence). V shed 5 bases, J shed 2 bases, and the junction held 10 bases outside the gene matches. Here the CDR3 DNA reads TGTGCCACCAGCCACCGAGGGACTAGCGGGTTAACCTACGAGCAGTACTTC. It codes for CATSHRGTSGLTYEQYF.

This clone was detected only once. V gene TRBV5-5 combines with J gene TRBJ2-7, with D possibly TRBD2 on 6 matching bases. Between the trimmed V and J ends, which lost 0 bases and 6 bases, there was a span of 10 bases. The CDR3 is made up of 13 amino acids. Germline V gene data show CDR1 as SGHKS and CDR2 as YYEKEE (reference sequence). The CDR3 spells CASSLDTSIEQYF. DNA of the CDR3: TGTGCCAGCAGCTTGGATACTAGCATCGAGCAGTACTTC.